The T cell receptor beta chain under discussion was sequenced for a study of blood T cell repertoires in COVID-19. Study-wide background: Samples representing acute and convalescent COVID-19 were sourced from the United States, Italy and Spain. Nucleic acid was either cDNA or gDNA, and it came from T cells, B-cell-depleted T cells, or PBMCs.

While infection was still active, Seattle patients were enrolled and then followed longitudinally. Sequencing used immunoSEQ multiplex PCR; TCRdb keeps in-frame clones, though not all of them. The top ten clones hold around 9.9% of a sample with 300,000 to 350,000 clones, 87% of them seen once. The clonotype comes from a man younger than 45 with COVID-19, enrolled during active disease. Sequencing was carried out using peripheral blood.

The CDR3 spells CASRVGAADYGYTF. The CDR3 region has the DNA TGCGCCAGCAGAGTGGGGGCGGCGGACTATGGCTACACCTTC. V gene TRBV5-1 combines with J gene TRBJ1-2, with D tentatively TRBD1 (6 bases). Germline values: CDR1 SGHRS, CDR2 YFSETQ. The CDR3 is made up of 14 amino acids. The V end was cut by 5 bases, the J end by 3 bases, with 14 bases between.